A single sample is the source of the 25 T cell receptor beta chains below, sequenced in a study of shared clonotypes between healthy human individuals. Sequenced by immunoSEQ multiplex PCR; TCRdb stores in-frame clones only, minus some. Altogether around 1.4 million clones are present, about 98.5% being singletons, with the ten largest covering about 0.34%. What was sequenced was naive CD4+ T cells sorted from blood. Specified subset: CD45RA+ positively selected. All receptors derive from a young man in good health.

This clone is a singleton in its sample. This chain uses TRBV18 with TRBJ2-7; 10 nucleotides align to TRBD2. Germline V CDR1 and CDR2: KGHSH, LQKENI. The CDR3 length is 15 residues. V dropped 3 bases and J dropped 2; count of bases not matched to a gene: 4. The CDR3 bases are TGTGCCAGCTCACCTGGACTAGCGGTCGCCTACGAGCAGTACTTC. Residues: CASSPGLAVAYEQYF. The full variable domain, completed using reference TRBV18 and TRBJ2-7, is NAGVMQNPRHLVRRRGQEARLRCSPMKGHSHVYWYRQLPEEGLKFMVYLQKENIIDESGMPKERFSAEFPKEGPSILRIQQVVRGDSAAYFCASSPGLAVAYEQYFGPGTRLTVT.

The rearrangement uses TRBV18 and TRBJ2-1; D unclear. The CDR3 sequence is 16 residues long. V was shortened by 0 bases and J by 4 bases, with 13 bases between the two germline ends. Germline CDR1 is KGHSH and CDR2 is LQKENI. The CDR3 sequence is CASSPPSSLGYNEQFF. In DNA, the CDR3 is TGTGCCAGCTCACCACCGTCGTCCTTGGGGTACAATGAGCAGTTCTTC.

A remark on this clone: Other DNA sequences from this sample encode an identical CDR3 as well. The chain is built from TRBV7-9 and TRBJ1-5; weak D call: TRBD1 (5 bases). Per germline, CDR1 SEHNR and CDR2 FQNEAQ (reference sequence). With 5 bases removed from V and 6 bases from J, the gap between germline ends came to 8 bases. The CDR3 has 12 amino acids. The CDR3 protein is CASSPGGQPQHF. In DNA, the CDR3 is TGTGCCAGCAGCCCTGGGGGTCAGCCCCAGCATTTT.

The chain has TRBV7-9 and TRBJ2-7; D is unclear. The CDR3 is 15 residues long. V was shortened by 5 bases and J by 2 bases, with 16 bases between the two germline ends. CDR1 SEHNR and CDR2 FQNEAQ come from the germline V gene (reference sequence). CDR3 sequence: CASSPLDPGTYEQYF. CDR3 DNA sequence: TGTGCCAGCAGCCCCTTGGATCCCGGCACCTACGAGCAGTACTTC.

This chain connects TRBV4-3 to TRBJ2-1; 10 positions match TRBD2. The CDR3 is 16 amino acids. V dropped 1 base and J dropped 4; count of bases not matched to a gene: 4. Germline V gene lookup returns CDR1 LGHNA and CDR2 YSLEER. The CDR3 DNA reads TGCGCCAGCAGCCAAGTCACTAGCGGGACATACAATGAGCAGTTCTTC. It is translated as CASSQVTSGTYNEQFF.

This rearrangement joins TRBV7-9 to TRBJ2-1; a possible D gene is TRBD1 (6 bases). The V gene's germline CDR1 is SEHNR and CDR2 FQNEAQ (reference sequence). The CDR3 consists of 13 residues. The V end lost 5 bases, the J end lost 4 bases, and 9 bases lay between the germline ends. CDR3 sequence: CASSDGQYNEQFF. DNA for the CDR3: TGTGCCAGCAGCGACGGACAGTACAATGAGCAGTTCTTC.

This rearrangement joins TRBV7-9 to TRBJ2-7; no clear D. This CDR3 has 16 amino acids. Trimming cost V 0 bases and J 3 bases, with 15 bases left between them. Per the germline V gene, CDR1 is SEHNR and CDR2 is FQNEAQ (reference sequence). The CDR3: CASSLASAQRFYEQYF. The CDR3 nucleotides are TGTGCCAGCAGCTTAGCGTCGGCCCAGCGATTCTACGAGCAGTACTTC.

This clone came up once. V and J are TRBV5-6 and TRBJ2-1; TRBD2 is a possible D gene (6 bases). The CDR3 loop spans 14 amino acids. The V end lost 0 bases, the J end lost 4 bases, and 8 bases lay between the germline ends. CDR1 and CDR2 (germline): SGHDT, YYEEEE. The CDR3 loop reads CASSLGRAYNEQFF. CDR3 nucleotides: TGTGCCAGCAGCTTGGGGAGGGCGTACAATGAGCAGTTCTTC.

DNA for the CDR3: TGCGCCAGCAGTGAGGAGCACAGGGGGCTCTATGGCTACACCTTC. Its translation: CASSEEHRGLYGYTF. J is TRBJ1-2 and V is TRBV10-1; 9 positions match TRBD1. V lost 2 bases, J lost 4 bases, and 5 bases stayed unmatched. The CDR3 consists of 15 residues. CDR1 and CDR2 (germline): WNHNN, SYGVQD (reference sequence).

The rearrangement uses TRBV29-1 and TRBJ1-2, with 9 bases lining up with TRBD1. J lost 2 bases, V lost 7 bases, and 5 bases had no gene match. This CDR3 region has 13 residues. The germline V gene encodes CDR1 SQVTM and CDR2 ANQGSEA. This chain's CDR3 is CSAGDRVNYGYTF. The CDR3, as DNA: TGCAGCGCCGGGGACAGGGTAAACTATGGCTACACCTTC.

The CDR3 loop is CASGLNLAGGNNEQFF. CDR3 in DNA: TGTGCTAGTGGTCTCAATTTAGCGGGAGGGAACAATGAGCAGTTCTTC. The chain couples TRBV12-5 to TRBJ2-1, with 11 bases that match TRBD2. Germline CDR1 is LGHNT and CDR2 is FRNRAP. V was pared by 5 bases and J by 5 bases, with 8 bases of the junction left unmatched. This CDR3 has 16 residues.

The rearrangement joins TRBV6-6 to TRBJ2-7, with D perhaps TRBD1 or TRBD2 (7 bases each). The germline V gene has CDR1 MNHNY and CDR2 SVGAGI (reference sequence). Trimming left V 6 bases short and J 4 bases short, with 19 bases between. The CDR3 contains 15 residues. CDR3 DNA: TGTGCCAGCAGACGTCAGGGGGGGCTGGGTTACGAGCAGTACTTC. Its translation is CASRRQGGLGYEQYF.

The V gene is TRBV6-4, the J gene TRBJ2-2; D possibly corresponds to TRBD2 (6 bases). Germline V gene data show CDR1 as MRHNA and CDR2 as SNTAGT. The CDR3 extends over 16 amino acids. V lost 4 bases, J lost 4 bases, and 16 bases lay in between. CDR3 sequence (DNA): TGTGCCAGCAGTGTATCAACGGGAGTTATCACCGGGGAGCTGTTTTTT. It is translated as CASSVSTGVITGELFF.

The chain carries TRBV10-1 and TRBJ2-1; 7 bases fit TRBD2. With V trimmed by 0 bases and J by 6 bases, 8 bases remained unmatched. Germline V CDR1 and CDR2: WNHNN, SYGVQD (reference sequence). The CDR3 sequence is 16 residues long. Written as DNA, the CDR3 is TGCGCCAGCAGTGAGTCCGTCGGGACTATGGGCAATGAGCAGTTCTTC. This gives the protein CASSESVGTMGNEQFF.

J is TRBJ2-3 and V is TRBV7-2; D perhaps matches TRBD2 (5 bases). V lost 5 bases, J lost 5 bases, and 17 bases lay in between. Germline CDR1 and CDR2: SGHTA and FQGNSA. The CDR3 is 15 amino acids. CDR3 region: CASSPVSSEVDTQYF. The CDR3 coding sequence is TGTGCCAGCAGCCCGGTGAGCTCGGAGGTAGATACGCAGTATTTT.

The chain combines TRBV7-6 with TRBJ2-7, with 7 bases identical to TRBD1. V trimming: 1 base; J trimming: 3 bases; junction bases outside the gene matches: 6. Germline values: CDR1 SGHVS, CDR2 FNYEAQ. This CDR3 has 15 amino acids. The CDR3 here is CASSLVSTGIYEQYF. CDR3 DNA: TGTGCCAGCAGCTTAGTTTCGACAGGGATCTACGAGCAGTACTTC.

This clone has at least ten counts. The sample carries other DNA sequences with the same CDR3. The chain carries TRBV6-5 and TRBJ2-7, with 11 bases fitting TRBD1. This CDR3 contains 14 residues. Germline CDR1 and CDR2: MNHEY and SVGAGI. Unmatched junction bases numbered 3, after V lost 5 bases and J lost 3 bases. The CDR3 DNA sequence: TGTGCCAGCAGTACCGGGACAGGGGGCTACGAGCAGTACTTC. Translation gives CASSTGTGGYEQYF.

The V call is TRBV5-1, the J call TRBJ2-4; D perhaps matches TRBD1 (6 bases). In germline, CDR1 is SGHRS, CDR2 YFSETQ. This CDR3 is 14 amino acids long. V shed 0 bases and J shed 7 bases, with 11 bases lying between them. The CDR3 sequence: CASSLDRAGNIQYF. As DNA, the CDR3 is TGCGCCAGCAGCTTGGACAGGGCCGGGAACATTCAGTACTTC.

This sequence joins TRBV7-2 and TRBJ2-7, with 8 bases identical to TRBD2. After removal of 4 bases from V and 4 bases from J, the junction contained 12 bases not matched to a gene. CDR1 and CDR2 from the germline V gene are SGHTA and FQGNSA. This CDR3 is 16 amino acids long. DNA of the CDR3: TGTGCCAGCAGCTACCTGGGGTTAGCGGGACTTTACGAGCAGTACTTC. Translated, it gives CASSYLGLAGLYEQYF.

This chain joins TRBV2 and TRBJ1-5; D is undetermined. From germline, CDR1 is SNHLY and CDR2 FYNNEI. This CDR3 is 12 amino acids long. Deletions cut 6 bases from V and 9 bases from J, with 12 bases between. As DNA, the CDR3 is TGTGCCAGCAGCGACGAGGTGGCGCCCCAGCATTTT. Protein product: CASSDEVAPQHF.

The chain couples TRBV1 to TRBJ2-1; the D call of TRBD2 is as the table states it, not checked on the DNA. TRBV1 is tagged as a pseudogene. The length of the CDR3 is 18 residues. CDR3 sequence (DNA): TGCACCAGCAGCCAAGATCCCTTGCGGGAGGTAATCTACAATGAGCAGTTCTTC. Translation gives CTSSQDPLREVIYNEQFF.

J is TRBJ1-5 and V is TRBV30, with D perhaps matching TRBD1 (5 bases). The germline gives CDR1 GTSNPN, CDR2 SVGIG (reference sequence). The germline V and J ends were trimmed by 2 bases and 5 bases, with 10 bases remaining between them. This CDR3 spans 13 amino acids. CDR3 sequence: CAWSLRGYQPQHF. The CDR3 nucleotides read TGTGCCTGGAGTCTACGGGGCTATCAGCCCCAGCATTTT.

CDR3 loop: CASSLSRPTGVAYGYTF. CDR3 DNA sequence: TGTGCCAGCAGTTTATCGAGACCTACGGGGGTGGCCTATGGCTACACCTTC. The chain employs TRBV27 and TRBJ1-2; the D gene is possibly TRBD1 (5 bases). Between the trimmed V and J ends, which lost 0 bases and 4 bases, there was a span of 18 bases. Germline CDR1 is MNHEY and CDR2 is SMNVEV (reference sequence). CDR3 length equals 17 residues.

The chain uses TRBV6-5 and TRBJ2-7; perhaps TRBD1 as D (5 bases). The V and J ends lost 3 bases and 3 bases respectively, with 9 bases between them. This CDR3 region has 13 residues. CDR1 is MNHEY, CDR2 SVGAGI, per germline. The CDR3 is CASSYTGNYEQYF. CDR3 nucleotide sequence: TGTGCCAGCAGTTATACAGGCAACTACGAGCAGTACTTC.

The chain is built from TRBV2 and TRBJ2-7; D might be TRBD1 (5 bases). V lost 0 bases to trimming and J lost 4 bases, with 19 bases between them. The CDR3 totals 17 residues. Germline V lookup: CDR1 SNHLY, CDR2 FYNNEI. CDR3 amino acids: CASSEALLTALRYEQYF. The CDR3 DNA reads TGTGCCAGCAGTGAAGCGCTTCTGACAGCTCTGAGGTACGAGCAGTACTTC. The entire variable domain, with the rest obtained from reference TRBV2 and TRBJ2-7, is as follows: EPEVTQTPSHQVTQMGQEVILRCVPISNHLYFYWYRQILGQKVEFLVSFYNNEISEKSEIFDDQFSVERPDGSNFTLKIRSTKLEDSAMYFCASSEALLTALRYEQYFGPGTRLTVT.